The T cell receptor (beta chain) under discussion was sequenced for a study of blood T cell repertoires in COVID-19 (dated by TCRdb to 2020 to 2021). Some background on the complete study: Samples from collaborators originated in the United States, Italy and Spain and spanned both the acute and convalescent phases of COVID-19. The material from the prospective study consisted of cDNA or gDNA derived from T cells, B-cell-depleted T cells, or PBMCs. Subjects who had been exposed to COVID-19, were actively infected with it, or had recovered from it provided the deeply sampled blood TCRbeta repertoires that made up the dataset. The repertoires were released in a freely available public database meant as a resource for research on the immune response to SARS-CoV-2. Samples came from the ongoing ImmuneRACE study (first 160 participants) plus 1,254 subjects from 6 global collaborators. The sample metadata nearly always contained a de-identified subject ID, COVID-19 status, age in years and sex. Where available, HLA class I and class II types were obtained from metadata supplied by the sample provider rather than from assay-based typing. What the work shows at the level of the full study, not this receptor alone: Clinical and demographic metadata were provided uncurated, with the amount varying by source and participant.

The CDR1 and CDR2 encoded by the germline V gene are SGHDT and YYEEEE. The CDR3 covers 17 residues, taking in both the cysteine and the phenylalanine. Only the CDR3 DNA is retained, 51 bases long and in frame from the first base. The junction carries 18 bases between V and J, which are trimmed by 1 base and 2 bases respectively. This clone occurred a few times. Its antigen is not yet known. No per-base quality is available; no much larger clone lies one base away. Enrolling through a virtual design, the prospective study's participants ranged in age from roughly 18 to 89 years and lived across approximately 25 United States geographic areas. In the prospective study, participants were assigned to cohorts based on the clinical history participants reported in a screening survey and a study questionnaire. Mobile phlebotomists in the prospective study collected whole blood, serum and a nasopharyngeal or oropharyngeal swab from every participant. Additional blood draws and questionnaires over an approximately 2-month period could optionally be provided by prospective study participants. Blood samples from the prospective study were shipped frozen or at room temperature prior to DNA extraction.

TCRbeta CDR3 regions were amplified from genomic DNA by means of the immunoSEQ Assay, a bias-controlled multiplex PCR. As for the authors' bioinformatics: Within the assay, amplification of reference gene primers was used to estimate how many nucleated cells each sample contained. To quantify the absolute abundance of each unique TCRbeta CDR3 rearrangement, sequence reads were collapsed and filtered. For each sample, productive Simpson clonality was calculated as the square root of Simpson's diversity index over productive rearrangements. The clones in this table, taken by TCRdb from immuneACCESS, are in-frame only. Not every clone is retained; where verified, under half of the shortfall comes from an unresolved V gene, and the cause of the rest is unknown. Clone size and the V and J calls come from that table; the DNA yielded D and trimming. In all, the sample holds 150,000 to 200,000 clones, and approximately 73% of those were seen once. The ten most abundant clones make up about a sixth of the sample.

The clonotype originates from a woman in her 50s with acute COVID-19. Sequenced: PBMCs or T cells enriched from blood (not recorded which). The sequence joins TRBV5-6 to TRBJ2-5, with no confident D gene call. The CDR3 has the sequence CASSLRSPNHSQETQYF. The sequence in DNA is TGTGCCAGCAGCTTGAGGAGTCCGAATCATTCTCAAGAGACCCAGTACTTC.